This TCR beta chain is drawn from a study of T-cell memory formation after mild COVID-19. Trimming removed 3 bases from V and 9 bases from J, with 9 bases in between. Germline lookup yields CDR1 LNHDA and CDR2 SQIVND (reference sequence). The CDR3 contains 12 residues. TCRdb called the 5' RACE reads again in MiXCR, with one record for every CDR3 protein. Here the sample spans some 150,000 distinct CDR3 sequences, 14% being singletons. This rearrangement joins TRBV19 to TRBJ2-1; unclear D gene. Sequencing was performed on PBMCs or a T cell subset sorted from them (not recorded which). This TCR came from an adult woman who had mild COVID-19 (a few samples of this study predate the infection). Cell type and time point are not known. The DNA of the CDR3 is TGTGCCAGTAGTATTATGGGAATTGAGCAGTTCTTC. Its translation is CASSIMGIEQFF.